These 5 T cell receptor beta chains share one sample of origin, sequenced in a study of blood T cell repertoires in COVID-19. TCRdb keeps only in-frame clones here, not all; method: immunoSEQ multiplex PCR. The sample yields about 310,000 clones, around 86% seen once. The sequenced sample consisted of peripheral blood. These receptors were collected from a man in his forties or fifties with active or convalescent COVID-19.

The chain is built from TRBV2 and TRBJ2-1; 14 positions match TRBD2. J was trimmed by 0 bases and V by 0 bases; bases with no gene match: 10. The CDR3 runs 21 residues. The germline CDR1 and CDR2 sequences are SNHLY and FYNNEI. The CDR3 spells CASSEAHRFGTSGSSYNEQFF. The CDR3 region has the DNA TGTGCCAGCAGTGAAGCCCACCGATTTGGGACTAGCGGGAGCTCCTACAATGAGCAGTTCTTC.

The V gene is TRBV18, the J gene TRBJ2-1; D possibly corresponds to TRBD1 (5 bases). V was clipped by 2 bases and J by 6 bases, with 8 bases between them. From germline, CDR1 is KGHSH and CDR2 LQKENI. The CDR3 covers 13 residues. CDR3 sequence: CASSPGHGNEQFF. The CDR3, as DNA: TGTGCCAGCTCACCAGGACATGGCAATGAGCAGTTCTTC.

This clone was counted once. V usage is TRBV9 and J usage is TRBJ2-3, with a tentative D call TRBD2 (5 bases). The ends were cut back, 4 bases at V and 3 bases at J, with 12 bases in the middle. Germline CDR1 and CDR2: SGDLS and YYNGEE. The CDR3 totals 14 residues. The CDR3 region has the DNA TGTGCCAGCAGCCCCGGGGTGGGGACAGATACGCAGTATTTT. Amino acid sequence: CASSPGVGTDTQYF.

In its sample, this clone was seen once. This chain uses TRBV9 with TRBJ1-3; D uncertain. Germline V CDR1 and CDR2: SGDLS, YYNGEE. The CDR3 has 14 amino acids. V lost 2 bases and J lost 0, with 6 bases in between. This CDR3 reads CASSVRSSGNTIYF. CDR3 coding DNA: TGTGCCAGCAGCGTGAGAAGCTCTGGAAACACCATATATTTT.

The rearrangement joins TRBV7-9 to TRBJ1-1; 11 bases are a match to TRBD1. Germline-derived CDR1 and CDR2 are SEHNR and FQNEAQ (reference sequence). CDR3 length: 15 residues. V shed 2 bases and J 4 bases; nucleotides not matched to a gene: 3. The CDR3 loop reads CASSLLGTGGTEAFF. As DNA, the CDR3 is TGTGCCAGCAGCTTATTGGGGACAGGGGGCACTGAAGCTTTCTTT.